A selection of T cell receptor beta chains follows, all from one sample in a study of T cell responses to AZD1222 COVID-19 vaccine. The protocol was immunoSEQ multiplex PCR, while the TCRdb copy is restricted to in-frame clones and leaves out a portion. The data contain around 83,000 clones, just over 90% of them singletons. Sequencing used peripheral blood, obtained 28 days after the second AZD1222 dose. The source is an adult who received the AZD1222 COVID-19 vaccine. Each CDR3 is given with its conserved first and last residue. Each record gives: clone size, V gene, J gene, D gene, CDR3 length, CDR3 protein, CDR3 DNA. The D gene is left open where the match is weak. Not all rows give a size; the values are once, few, many and, for expanded clones, a class.

size: .; V: TRBV5-6; J: TRBJ1-5; D: TRBD1; length: 16; CDR3: CASSLGQGGGNQPQHF; DNA: TGTGCCAGCAGCTTGGGACAGGGAGGCGGCAATCAGCCCCAGCATTTT
size: once; V: TRBV6-5; J: TRBJ2-3; D: .; length: 15; CDR3: CASNLGIKTTDTQYF; DNA: TGTGCCAGCAATCTAGGAATTAAAACCACAGATACGCAGTATTTT
size: .; V: TRBV28; J: TRBJ1-2; D: .; length: 16; CDR3: CASSPPRGLGHYGYTF; DNA: TGTGCCAGCAGCCCCCCCCGGGGTCTCGGCCACTATGGCTACACCTTC
size: .; V: TRBV18; J: TRBJ1-6; D: .; length: 14; CDR3: CASSSTDYNSPLHF; DNA: TGTGCCAGCTCTTCGACAGACTATAATTCACCCCTCCACTTT
size: .; V: TRBV28; J: TRBJ1-3; D: .; length: 16; CDR3: CASSLRARTLGNTIYF; DNA: TGTGCCAGCAGTTTGAGGGCCCGAACTCTTGGAAACACCATATATTTT
size: .; V: TRBV6-5; J: TRBJ2-2; D: .; length: 15; CDR3: CASSLGWASTGELFF; DNA: TGTGCCAGCAGTTTGGGTTGGGCATCAACCGGGGAGCTGTTTTTT
size: .; V: TRBV5-6; J: TRBJ1-4; D: .; length: 14; CDR3: CASSLTGPNEKLFF; DNA: TGTGCCAGCAGCCTAACAGGACCGAATGAAAAACTGTTTTTT
size: .; V: TRBV19; J: TRBJ2-5; D: .; length: 14; CDR3: CASSMGVAQQTQYF; DNA: TGTGCCAGTAGTATGGGGGTGGCACAACAGACCCAGTACTTC
size: .; V: TRBV9; J: TRBJ2-2; D: TRBD1; length: 15; CDR3: CASSWGTGNTGELFF; DNA: TGTGCCAGCAGCTGGGGGACAGGGAACACCGGGGAGCTGTTTTTT
size: .; V: TRBV7-2; J: TRBJ2-1; D: TRBD1; length: 15; CDR3: CASSLRTGGTNEQFF; DNA: TGTGCCAGCAGCCTACGGACAGGGGGGACCAATGAGCAGTTCTTC
size: .; V: TRBV7-9; J: TRBJ2-3; D: .; length: 11; CDR3: CASTPSGTQYF; DNA: TGTGCCAGCACCCCGTCGGGGACGCAGTATTTT
size: .; V: TRBV6-2/TRBV6-3; J: TRBJ1-5; D: TRBD1; length: 16; CDR3: CASSSRDRGFVQPQHF; DNA: TGTGCCAGCAGTTCCCGGGACAGGGGCTTCGTTCAGCCCCAGCATTTT
size: once; V: TRBV7-9; J: TRBJ1-5; D: .; length: 14; CDR3: CASSYGANNQPQHF; DNA: TGTGCCAGCAGTTACGGGGCCAACAATCAGCCCCAGCATTTT
size: .; V: TRBV5-6; J: TRBJ1-1; D: .; length: 14; CDR3: CASSLRLFRAEAFF; DNA: TGTGCCAGCAGCTTAAGGCTGTTCCGCGCTGAAGCTTTCTTT
size: .; V: TRBV7-2; J: TRBJ2-7; D: .; length: 13; CDR3: CASSLALRGEQYF; DNA: TGTGCCAGCAGCTTAGCACTAAGGGGCGAGCAGTACTTC
size: .; V: TRBV28; J: TRBJ1-2; D: TRBD1; length: 16; CDR3: CASSSVDRGEGGGYTF; DNA: TGTGCCAGCAGTTCGGTGGACAGGGGAGAGGGAGGCGGCTACACCTTC
size: few; V: TRBV4-2; J: TRBJ1-6; D: .; length: 16; CDR3: CASSQEPQGANSPLHF; DNA: TGTGCCAGCAGCCAAGAACCACAGGGAGCTAATTCACCCCTCCACTTT
size: once; V: TRBV7-2; J: TRBJ1-5; D: .; length: 12; CDR3: CASSSSAGPQHF; DNA: TGTGCCAGCAGCTCGTCGGCCGGCCCCCAGCATTTT
size: .; V: TRBV18; J: TRBJ1-2; D: .; length: 15; CDR3: CASSPWAGGDAGYTF; DNA: TGTGCCAGCTCACCGTGGGCCGGGGGGGACGCCGGCTACACCTTC
size: .; V: TRBV7-8; J: TRBJ1-1; D: .; length: 13; CDR3: CASRRTGWTEAFF; DNA: TGTGCCAGCAGACGAACAGGGTGGACTGAAGCTTTCTTT
size: .; V: TRBV2; J: TRBJ1-5; D: TRBD1; length: 15; CDR3: CASSSQGGSNQPQHF; DNA: TGTGCCAGCAGTTCACAGGGGGGAAGCAATCAGCCCCAGCATTTT
size: .; V: TRBV19; J: TRBJ1-5; D: TRBD1; length: 18; CDR3: CASSPRQGYTYSNQPQHF; DNA: TGTGCCAGTAGTCCACGACAGGGTTATACCTATAGCAATCAGCCCCAGCATTTT
size: .; V: TRBV14; J: TRBJ2-1; D: TRBD2; length: 16; CDR3: CASSQYSGGFYNEQFF; DNA: TGTGCCAGCAGCCAGTATAGCGGGGGATTCTACAATGAGCAGTTCTTC